Listed here is a single T cell receptor (beta chain). This receptor's antigen is unknown. The record has no base qualities; no much larger clone is one base away. Different DNA sequences within this sample yield the same CDR3. The data stem from a study of cytomegalovirus exposure and HLA in healthy donors (dated by TCRdb to the late 2010s). About the study as a whole: According to an earlier analysis of 587 of the donors, roughly 180 million T cells yielded 117 million unique TCR beta sequences and 276 Gb of sequence data. Roughly 310 gigabases of sequencing data and tens of millions of unique TCR sequences were included in an early release covering several hundred HLA-typed donors. The genetic ancestry cluster associated with self-reported Caucasian donors included about 81% of the approximately 410 genotyped donors. The study was designed to test whether signatures of past pathogen exposure could be identified by cataloging public T cell receptors. The T cell repertoires of about 700 subjects were profiled by immunosequencing and related to cytomegalovirus serostatus. Besides the first cohort of hundreds of subjects, a separate validation cohort made up of around 120 different subjects was used. To predict cytomegalovirus infection status, the study combined high-throughput TCR immunosequencing, statistical association of individual TCRs with disease status, and machine learning. In a later analysis, previously published TCR beta repertoires from 600 to 850 donors were re-analyzed and high-resolution HLA genotyping was added so that TCR occurrence patterns could be studied. In the later analysis, no new phenotypic data were used to find candidate immune exposures; instead, reliance was placed on TCR beta sequences and their occurrence across donors. To decide whether each TCR beta V gene segment behaved as functional or pseudogenic, an earlier analysis of some 600 of the donors relied on high-throughput TCR beta sequencing. Alongside the repertoire data, information on donor age, sex, ethnicity and CMV serostatus was compiled. In a later genetic analysis, genome-wide SNP genotypes for 398 of the 666 donors were used, and that subset was treated as a discovery cohort. Every discovery cohort repertoire had been produced on one sequencing platform. HLA typing included class I and class II loci at four-digit resolution. Typing coverage varied by locus: about 620-630 donors for A, B, C, DRB1 and DQB1; roughly 520 for DQA1; over 600 for DPA1; 450 to 480 for DPB1. About five DR-DQ haplotypes were treated as single units for association and clustering because of strong linkage in the cohort. Among a few hundred genotyped donors of the cohort, an average of around 240,000 unique TCR beta nucleotide sequences were sequenced per donor, roughly 20% of them non-productive.

The library was built by means of the immunoSEQ multiplex PCR assay. The multiplex PCR relied on a mix of 60 forward primers for TCR Vbeta segments and 13 reverse primers for TCR Jbeta segments. The CDR3 region of rearranged TCR beta genes was amplified from genomic DNA with a multiplex PCR assay. The amplified TCR beta libraries were sequenced on the Illumina HiSeq System as 87-base-pair reads. The source study handled its data this way. A later analysis counted about 80 million unique TCR beta chains across the 700 or so repertoires, and roughly 9.9 million of these chains were shared by at least two donors. A nearest-neighbor algorithm error-corrected the raw reads and collapsed the reads into unique sequences, merging closely related sequences to remove PCR and sequencing errors. Alignment of CDR3 sequences to IMGT reference sequences was used to assign V, D and J gene segments. For a sequence to be retained, at least a six-nucleotide match to both a V gene segment and a J gene segment was required. A rearrangement counted as productive if the CDR3 had no stop codons and remained in frame with V and J, and every other rearrangement counted as non-productive. Following IMGT convention, CDR3 was defined as the stretch from the second conserved V-encoded cysteine up to the conserved J-encoded phenylalanine. In an earlier analysis of around 640 of the donors, sequences lacking an unambiguous match to a single V gene segment were excluded. An earlier analysis of approximately 590 of the donors classified V segments as functional when productive rearrangements were above 56.7% and as segregating when the standard deviation between donors was above 5%. A statistical classification framework was developed to diagnose cytomegalovirus status using the catalog of TCR beta chain sequences. A later analysis assigned V and J genes by comparing TCR nucleotide sequences with IMGT/GENE-DB human TR gene sequences. The TCRdist pipeline was used in a later analysis to assign CDR3 sequences and most-parsimonious VDJ recombination scenarios. A later analysis defined each TCR beta chain by its CDR3 amino acid sequence plus V-gene family, and excluded reads lacking a unique V-gene family. To address suspected cross-contamination and a sequencing artifact, a later analysis removed around 590 highly shared, low-generation-probability nucleotide sequences. For each public chain, a later analysis derived a clonal expansion index from normalized ranks of inferred template counts within each repertoire. Generation probabilities in a later analysis came from a VDJ recombination model fitted to out-of-frame rearrangements, and those results were checked against IGoR. In a later analysis, hypergeometric tests were used to score TCR-TCR, TCR-HLA and TCR-CMV co-occurrence, with a repertoire-size bias correction applied to TCR pairs. A later analysis estimated false discovery rates by permuting HLA or CMV assignments 20 times. In a later analysis, co-occurring TCRs were grouped with DBSCAN, and TCRdist sequence similarity was added when clustering was performed within HLA-allele-positive subsets. Co-occurrence clustering excluded repertoires with fewer than 30,000 or more than 120,000 public chains, plus five with anomalous nucleotide sharing. TCRdb holds this immuneACCESS table with in-frame rearrangements only. Some clones are missing; in checked studies, unresolved V genes explain under half, and the rest has no known cause. That table supplies the V and J calls and clone size; D and trimming were determined from the DNA. This sample lists roughly 140,000 clones; 82% were detected once. Over 2.5% of the sample is held by the ten biggest clonotypes.

Points the paper makes about the study in general: A group of highly shared sequence variants was considered likely to be a technical artifact of the sequencing pipeline. Several of the top co-occurrence clusters appeared to be linked to parvovirus B19, influenza, CMV and Epstein-Barr virus, according to a later analysis. A later analysis found that HLA-associated TCR beta chains were more clonally expanded and had lower generation probabilities than equally common non-associated chains. A later analysis found that TCR association rates varied across HLA loci, with DRB1 alleles showing the most associated TCRs and HLA-C alleles the fewest. Broadly in line with IMGT annotations, most TCR beta V segments showed up in productive rearrangements about 90% or about 30% of the time in an earlier analysis of roughly 590 of the donors. The only immune exposure information available for the cohort was CMV serostatus. When HLA alleles, especially DR and DQ, strongly co-occurred, TCR associations were difficult to assign to individual alleles. The classifier was reported to diagnose cytomegalovirus status with high specificity and sensitivity in both the original cohort and the validation cohort. A later analysis associated around 16,000 TCR beta sequences with specific HLA alleles at a false discovery rate of 0.05. In a later genetic analysis, fewer N-insertions in productive TCRs were reported among donors in an Asian-associated ancestry cluster than the roughly 640-donor mean. This cohort had only TCR beta chains sequenced, and the lack of alpha or paired-chain data limited which features could be detected. In vitro tests confirmed that a few of the cytomegalovirus-associated TCR beta chains recognize cytomegalovirus antigens. In a later analysis, most CMV-associated TCR beta chains were found to appear HLA-restricted, with HLA associations seemingly driven largely by CMV exposure. The study listed 164 TCR beta chains as associated with cytomegalovirus. A further reported finding was that TCR beta sequences accurately predicted the HLA-A and HLA-B alleles for most subjects in the first cohort. According to the authors, the approach could potentially be generalized to other disease states and immunological phenotypes. Some IMGT-functional V segments, including TRBV6-2 and TRBV6-3, could not be distinguished by the 87-base-pair reads and were therefore excluded. HLA typing was unavailable for some donors at each locus, so association tests used only the typed subset. Linkage disequilibrium might explain the correlated functional status among segregating V segments, but an unknown experimental factor could not be excluded. While some public TCRs were present in many individuals, most TCR sequences turned up only very rarely across donors. A later genetic analysis associated a missense DCLRE1C variant with V-gene and J-gene trimming of TCR beta chains, and an independent cohort replicated the association. Sequencing depth was assumed to be roughly uniform across donors in the presence/absence analyses, though that assumption may not hold. The earlier analysis of 450 to 700 of the donors excluded about 16 rarely observed V segments, including chromosome 9 orphons, because counts were too low.

The cohort consisted of 666 healthy bone marrow donors. At the time of sampling, all cohort members were nominally healthy, though unrecorded immune exposures were likely present. The donor tested CMV seronegative, placing the donor among the 352 seronegative members of the cohort. Each donor provided a peripheral blood sample, and peripheral blood mononuclear cells were used for TCR beta sequencing. The Qiagen DNeasy Blood Extraction Kit was used to extract genomic DNA from the blood cell samples. The CDR3 numbers 14 residues from cysteine through phenylalanine. The entry retains the CDR3 DNA only, 42 bases that are in frame from base 1. CDR1 is given as GTSNPN and CDR2 as SVGIG, both from the germline V gene (reference sequence). The trim is 1 base for V and 3 bases for J, with a gap of 12 bases between the germline ends.

Sequenced input: PBMCs. This chain is built from TRBV30 and TRBJ1-1; matching of 5 bases hints at TRBD1 as the D gene. The receptor was derived from a male donor in good health and CMV-seronegative. The CDR3: CAWSDRGGYTEAFF. The nucleotide sequence reads TGTGCCTGGAGTGATCGGGGGGGATACACTGAAGCTTTCTTT.